These T cell receptor beta chains were read from a single sample in a study of blood T cell repertoires in COVID-19. Assay: immunoSEQ multiplex PCR; the TCRdb copy retains only in-frame clones and omits some. Of some 350,000 clones detected, approximately 89% appear once; the ten largest clones hold over 4.5%. The sequencing sample was made of PBMCs or T cells enriched from blood (not recorded which). The receptor set was obtained from a man aged 30 to 45 who had recovered from COVID-19. Each CDR3 is given with its conserved first and last residue. D genes are given only for firm matches. Clone size is given for some rows only: seen once, a few or many times, or a class if the clone is expanded.

cdr3_length	j_call	clone_size	d_call	v_call	cdr3_nt	cdr3_aa
14	TRBJ1-4	NA	NA	TRBV15	TGTGCCACCAGCAGAGATCTGTTCAATGAAAAACTGTTTTTT	CATSRDLFNEKLFF
14	TRBJ2-7	NA	TRBD1	TRBV5-4	TGTGCCAGCAGCTTCGGACAGGGGGTCTACGAGCAGTACTTC	CASSFGQGVYEQYF
16	TRBJ2-7	NA	NA	TRBV2	TGTGCCAGCAGTGAAGGGTTTGGGGCCGATTCCTACGAGCAGTACTTC	CASSEGFGADSYEQYF
16	TRBJ2-3	NA	TRBD2	TRBV4-1	TGCGCCAGCAGCCAAGATGCGGGGGGGAGCGCAGATACGCAGTATTTT	CASSQDAGGSADTQYF
15	TRBJ1-5	NA	TRBD1	TRBV2	TGTGCCAGCAGTATGACAGGGCTCAACAATCAGCCCCAGCATTTT	CASSMTGLNNQPQHF
13	TRBJ1-1	NA	NA	TRBV19	TGTGCCAGTAGTATCGGTTGGGGGGTAAGGGCTTTCTTT	CASSIGWGVRAFF
13	TRBJ2-1	NA	NA	TRBV6-4	TGTGCCAGCAGTGACGGAGGGTACAATGAGCAGTTCTTC	CASSDGGYNEQFF
17	TRBJ1-1	NA	TRBD1	TRBV11-2	TGTGCCAGCAGCCCTGGGACAGGGGGAAAGAGGAACACTGAAGCTTTCTTT	CASSPGTGGKRNTEAFF
15	TRBJ1-2	NA	NA	TRBV11-2	TGTGCCAGCAGCTTAGGGCAGGGTTCGGGCTATGGCTACACCTTC	CASSLGQGSGYGYTF
12	TRBJ1-2	NA	NA	TRBV2	TGTGCCAGCATGACAGGCTTCGGTGGCTACACCTTC	CASMTGFGGYTF
15	TRBJ2-2	NA	TRBD1	TRBV2	TGTGCCAGCAGTCCCCCCGGACAGGGGCGCGGGGAGCTGTTTTTT	CASSPPGQGRGELFF
17	TRBJ1-5	NA	NA	TRBV20-1	TGCAGTGCTAGTGGATTGACCAATAGGACAGATAATCAGCCCCAGCATTTT	CSASGLTNRTDNQPQHF
19	TRBJ1-3	once	NA	TRBV5-6	TGTGCCAGCAGCTTGGCCAAGTTGCGGGGGCACTACTCTGGAAACACCATATATTTT	CASSLAKLRGHYSGNTIYF
12	TRBJ1-2	NA	TRBD1	TRBV3-1/TRBV3-2	TGTGCCACCAGACAGGGGGGCTATGGCTACACCTTC	CATRQGGYGYTF
16	TRBJ2-7	few	TRBD2	TRBV15	TGTGCCACCAGCAGAGGTGGGGGGGGGACGACCTACGAGCAGTACTTC	CATSRGGGGTTYEQYF
14	TRBJ2-2	few	NA	TRBV5-6	TGTGCCAGCAGCTTGGTTAGCAATATCGGGGAGCTGTTTTTT	CASSLVSNIGELFF
14	TRBJ1-3	NA	NA	TRBV5-6	TGTGCCAGCAGCTTGACAGCATCTGGAAACACCATATATTTT	CASSLTASGNTIYF
15	TRBJ1-1	NA	TRBD1	TRBV28	TGTGCCAGTCAGTTTCCTTTTCGACAGGGAACTGAAGCTTTCTTT	CASQFPFRQGTEAFF
15	TRBJ2-7	NA	TRBD1	TRBV7-6	TGTGCCAGCAGCTCGGACAGGGGGAGGACCTACGAGCAGTACTTC	CASSSDRGRTYEQYF